This TCR beta chain is from a study of T cells after yellow fever vaccination. TCRdb reanalysed the 5' RACE reads using MiXCR and keeps one entry per CDR3 protein. In the table there are around 68,000 distinct CDR3 sequences, more than 5.5% of which are singletons. This clonotype was seen at least ten times. Germline V lookup: CDR1 MRHNA, CDR2 SNTAGT. The CDR3 contains 15 residues. V was pared by 5 bases and J by 6 bases, with 6 bases of the junction left unmatched. This specimen consisted of CD8+ T cells sorted from PBMCs, obtained 10 days after the first yellow fever vaccination. This rearrangement joins TRBV6-4 to TRBJ2-1; TRBD2 matches at 11 bases. The clonotype was recovered from a man aged 18 to 30 who received the YFV17D yellow fever vaccine. Written as DNA, the CDR3 is TGTGCCAGCAGTTATAGCGGGGGGGCCGGCAATGAGCAGTTCTTC. Its translation: CASSYSGGAGNEQFF.